The following is a T cell receptor beta chain sequence with its context. The data belong to a study of tumour-infiltrating T cells in Burkitt lymphoma. The table came from immunoSEQ multiplex PCR; TCRdb's copy has only in-frame clones and leaves some out. The profile shows some 14,000 clones, 75% of them singletons. CDR1 is SGHRS and CDR2 is YFSETQ in the germline V gene. The CDR3 totals 15 residues. Trimming took 4 bases from V and 6 from J; bases not matched to a gene: 9. This sequence joins TRBV5-1 and TRBJ1-4; 7 bases line up with TRBD1. This sequence originates from a human donor with diffuse large B-cell lymphoma. Sequenced sample: tumor tissue. CDR3 DNA: TGCGCCAGCAGCCGAAACAGGGGAGAGGATGAAAAACTGTTTTTT. It translates to CASSRNRGEDEKLFF.